Described below is a single T cell receptor beta chain sequence and its context. No cognate antigen has been identified for it. No clone much larger than this one lies a single base away; base qualities are absent. Preparation of the library involved RT-PCR. For sequencing, an Illumina HiSeq 2500 was employed. Clones were called with MiXCR by TCRdb after fastp trimmed the public reads at Q25, and only in-frame beta chains were retained. Each record represents a unique CDR3 protein, reported with the most common genes and DNA among its rows. The sample profile shows more than 600,000 distinct CDR3 sequences; 18% of them were found once. Of the sample, 9.5% to 13% is held by the ten largest clones. The sample originates from a study of response to subunit inactivated influenza vaccine (dated by TCRdb to between 2018 and 2020). Turning to the overall study: To follow how T cells responded to a trivalent subunit inactivated influenza vaccine, the researchers relied on deep quantitative profiling of the T cell receptor repertoire. Overall study results and their limits: The authors proposed that each seasonal influenza vaccination may bring in only a limited number of new T cells.

Spanning cysteine to phenylalanine, the CDR3 consists of 14 amino acids. Only the CDR3 region is kept as DNA, spanning 42 bases read in frame from base 1. CDR1 and CDR2, per the germline V gene, are SGHVS and FNYEAQ. Deletion took 1 base off V and 4 bases off J, with a span of 9 bases between the germline ends. Recombination connected TRBV7-6 to TRBJ2-3, and TRBD2 may be the D gene, going by 5 matching bases. The material was PBMCs from blood, obtained around 5 days after vaccination. The sequence was collected from a man aged 50 to 59 who received an inactivated influenza vaccine. Donor details come from another sample of the same person, matched by shared clones. The DNA sequence reads TGTGCCAGCAGCTTAGAGTTCGGGGCAGATACGCAGTATTTT. It codes for CASSLEFGADTQYF. Reference TRBV7-6 and TRBJ2-3 genes cover what lies past the CDR3, so the full variable domain is GAGVSQSPRYKVTKRGQDVALRCDPISGHVSLYWYRQALGQGPEFLTYFNYEAQQDKSGLPNDRFSAERPEGSISTLTIQRTEQRDSAMYRCASSLEFGADTQYFGPGTRLTVL.